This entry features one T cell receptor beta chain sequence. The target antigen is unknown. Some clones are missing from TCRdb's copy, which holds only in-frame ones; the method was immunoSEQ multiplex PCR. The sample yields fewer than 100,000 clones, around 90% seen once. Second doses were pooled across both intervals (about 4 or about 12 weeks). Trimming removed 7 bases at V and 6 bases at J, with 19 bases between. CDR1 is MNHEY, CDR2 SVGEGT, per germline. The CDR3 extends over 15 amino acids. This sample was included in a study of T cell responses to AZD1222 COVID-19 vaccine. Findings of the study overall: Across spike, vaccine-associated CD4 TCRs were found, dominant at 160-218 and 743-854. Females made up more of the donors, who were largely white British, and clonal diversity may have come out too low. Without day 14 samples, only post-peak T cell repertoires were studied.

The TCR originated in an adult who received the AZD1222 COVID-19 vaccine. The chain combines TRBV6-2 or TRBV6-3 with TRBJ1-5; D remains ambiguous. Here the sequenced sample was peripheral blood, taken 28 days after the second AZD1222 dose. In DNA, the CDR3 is TGTGCCAGCACCCCCGGGCCGCGACGGGGTCAGCCCCAGCATTTT. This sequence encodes CASTPGPRRGQPQHF.